This T cell receptor beta chain was identified during a study of T cells after yellow fever vaccination. Each CDR3 protein is one row after TCRdb ran MiXCR on the 5' RACE reads. Of 95,000 to 150,000 distinct CDR3 sequences listed, 6.5% to 8% were seen once; the top ten hold 2.5%. CDR3 length: 14 amino acids. The germline V gene has CDR1 DFQATT and CDR2 SNEGSKA (reference sequence). Trimming cost V 2 bases and J 5 bases; bases outside gene matches: 6. The sequencing used CD4+ T cells sorted from PBMCs, collected more than 8 days after the first yellow fever vaccination. The chain couples TRBV20-1 to TRBJ2-5, with 9 positions matching TRBD2. This clonotype was sampled from a man younger than 35 who received the YFV17D yellow fever vaccine. The CDR3 spells CSARLAGRGETQYF. CDR3 DNA sequence: TGCAGTGCTAGACTAGCGGGGCGGGGGGAGACCCAGTACTTC.